The TCR beta chain described here comes from a study of blood T cell repertoires in COVID-19. Background on the study: Samples representing acute and convalescent COVID-19 were sourced from the United States, Italy and Spain.

Trimming removed 3 bases at V and 2 bases at J, with 13 bases between. The CDR3 is 15 residues long. Germline V gives CDR1 MNHNS, CDR2 SASEGT. Original methodology: Researchers report that nucleated cell counts were estimated from reference gene primer amplification. Using immunoSEQ multiplex PCR, the repertoire was profiled, and TCRdb retains in-frame clones only, with some absent. V and J calls and clone size are given by that table; D and trimming were obtained from the DNA. The sample has 200,000 or so clones, roughly 80% seen once. The TCR comes from a woman under 40 with acute or convalescent COVID-19. The rearrangement links TRBV6-1 to TRBJ1-2, with D unresolved. The sample comprised peripheral blood. The CDR3 region has the DNA TGTGCCAGCAGTGACCCCCCGAGGGTAAACTATGGCTACACCTTC. It yields the protein CASSDPPRVNYGYTF.